The 11 T cell receptor beta chains reported below all come from one sample, sequenced in a study of T cells in women clearing cervical HPV infection. Profiling relied on immunoSEQ multiplex PCR, and the TCRdb table lists in-frame clones only, not all of them. This table lists approximately 23,000 clones. Sequenced material: blood buffy coat. These receptors all stem from a woman between 18 and 70 years old with a cervical HPV16 infection that either progressed to CIN3+ or cleared (not recorded which).

Concerning this clone: The read terminates 3 residues before the CDR3 end, so the remaining end is supplied by the germline J gene. The chain employs TRBV11-3 and TRBJ2-1; the D gene is possibly TRBD2 (6 bases). Germline CDR1 is SGHNT and CDR2 is YENEEA. The CDR3 consists of 14 residues. V was pared by 3 bases and J by 2 bases, with 8 bases between. CDR3 amino acids: CASSFGGPYNEQFF. The DNA read from the CDR3 is TGTGCCAGCAGCTTCGGGGGACCCTACAATGAG. The full variable domain, with the rest looked up from reference TRBV11-3 and TRBJ2-1, is EAGVVQSPRYKIIEKKQPVAFWCNPISGHNTLYWYLQNLGQGPELLIRYENEEAVDDSQLPKDRFSAERLKGVDSTLKIQPAELGDSAVYLCASSFGGPYNEQFFGPGTRLTVL.

Turning to this clone: The sequenced fragment ends 3 residues before the CDR3 boundary, so the rest is inferred from the germline J gene. This chain joins TRBV10-1 and TRBJ2-1, with 9 nucleotides matching TRBD2. The J segment lost 8 bases and the V segment lost 0 bases, leaving 8 bases of the junction unmatched. Germline CDR1 WNHNN, CDR2 SYGVQD (reference sequence). The CDR3 covers 16 residues. CDR3 sequence reads: CASSESTQREVDEQFF. CDR3 DNA, as far as it was read: TGCGCCAGCAGTGAGTCGACCCAGCGGGAGGTCGATGAG.

Points on this clone: The read falls 3 residues short of the CDR3 end, and the missing part is taken from the germline J gene. The chain combines TRBV20-1 with TRBJ1-2; D unresolved. The CDR3 extends over 12 amino acids. Germline V CDR1 and CDR2: DFQATT, SNEGSKA (reference sequence). Partial CDR3 DNA: TGCAGTGCTAGAGATCCGTTCGCGGGC. Encoded protein: CSARDPFAG. The complete CDR3 protein is CSARDPFAGYTF.

A note on this clone: Coverage ceases 3 residues before the CDR3 finishes, and the germline J gene fills in the end. V and J are TRBV27 and TRBJ1-2; perhaps TRBD1 as D (6 bases). The CDR3 consists of 16 residues. V lost 7 bases, J lost 1 base, and 19 bases lay in between. Looked up from germline, CDR1 is MNHEY and CDR2 is SMNVEV (reference sequence). CDR3 sequence reads: CASTTLSRDINYGYTF. The sequenced CDR3 bases are TGTGCCAGCACAACCCTCTCTCGGGACATTAACTATGGC.

This clone shows up as medium-sized by frequency. CDR3 amino acids: CSVEEWPYYGYTF. The sequenced CDR3 bases are TGCAGCGTTGAAGAGTGGCCCTACTATGGC. The gene calls are TRBV29-1 and TRBJ1-2; D gene unclear. The sequenced fragment ends 3 residues before the CDR3 boundary, so the rest is inferred from the germline J gene. V was cut by 0 bases and J by 3 bases, with 8 bases left in between. CDR3 length: 13 amino acids. The germline V gene encodes CDR1 SQVTM and CDR2 ANQGSEA.

On this clone itself: The observed sequence ends 3 residues before the CDR3 terminus, with the missing tail filled in from the germline J gene. J is TRBJ2-2 and V is TRBV19, with 11 bases identical to TRBD2. CDR1 is LNHDA, CDR2 SQIVND, per germline (reference sequence). The CDR3 is made up of 15 amino acids. J lost 8 bases, V lost 4 bases, and 6 bases had no gene match. The CDR3: CASSTLAGVDGELFF. CDR3 DNA (partial): TGTGCCAGTAGTACACTAGCGGGAGTGGATGGGGAG. The full variable domain, rest sourced from reference TRBV19 and TRBJ2-2, is DGGITQSPKYLFRKEGQNVTLSCEQNLNHDAMYWYRQDPGQGLRLIYYSQIVNDFQKGDIAEGYSVSREKKESFPLTVTSAQKNPTAFYLCASSTLAGVDGELFFGEGSRLTVL.

As concerns this clone: Read coverage stops 3 residues before the CDR3 terminus; the germline J gene supplies the remainder. The genes are TRBV20-1 and TRBJ1-1; D is possibly TRBD1 (5 bases). Germline CDR1 reads DFQATT; CDR2 reads SNEGSKA (reference sequence). V was cut by 0 bases and J by 1 base, with 9 bases left in between. The CDR3 is 14 residues long. The CDR3 reads CSARDWTPNTEAFF. CDR3 DNA, as far as it was read: TGCAGTGCTAGAGATTGGACACCGAACACTGAA.

Of note for this clone: The read stops 3 residues short of the end of the CDR3; the missing end is completed from the germline J gene. This chain links TRBV2 with TRBJ2-7; 13 positions match TRBD2. Germline loops: CDR1 SNHLY, CDR2 FYNNEI. CDR3 size: 16 residues. V lost 5 bases and J lost 5; bases outside the gene matches: 9. This CDR3 reads CASSLRTSGSRNEQYF. Partial CDR3 DNA: TGTGCCAGCAGTTTGCGGACTAGCGGGAGTCGTAACGAG.

Notes on this clone: With the read ending 3 residues before the CDR3 end, the germline J gene is used to fill in that end. The rearrangement links TRBV19 to TRBJ1-2, with 8 bases fitting TRBD1. Germline-derived CDR1 and CDR2 are LNHDA and SQIVND (reference sequence). The V segment lost 11 bases and the J segment 7 bases; nucleotides outside the gene matches: 12. The CDR3 runs 13 residues. The covered CDR3 bases are TGTGCCTGCGGACAGGGAGGAGTAAGTGGC. It encodes CACGQGGVSG. The complete CDR3 sequence is CACGQGGVSGYTF.

Remarks on this clone: Sequencing ends 3 residues short of the CDR3 end; the germline J gene provides the rest. This sequence joins TRBV20-1 and TRBJ1-6, with 11 bases that match TRBD1. CDR1 is DFQATT and CDR2 is SNEGSKA in the germline V gene (reference sequence). J gave up 9 bases and V 6 bases, and 4 bases lay outside the gene matches. This CDR3 has 13 amino acids. CDR3 DNA (partial): TGCAGTGCAGGGACAGGGGGACCTTCACCC. It encodes CSAGTGGPSP. The full CDR3 sequence reads CSAGTGGPSPLHF.

Regarding this clone: The read ends 3 residues before the CDR3 terminus; that terminus is restored from the germline J gene. The chain combines TRBV2 with TRBJ2-1, with 10 bases lining up with TRBD2. The V gene end was trimmed by 2 bases and the J gene end by 5 bases; junction bases not matched to a gene: 3. The germline CDR1 and CDR2 sequences are SNHLY and FYNNEI. The CDR3 has 15 amino acids. The part of the CDR3 DNA that was read is TGTGCCAGCAGTGAATCGGGACTAGCGAACAATGAG. Residues: CASSESGLANNE. The complete CDR3 sequence is CASSESGLANNEQFF.